This T cell receptor (beta chain) was captured by sequencing in a study of blood T cell repertoires in COVID-19. Original methodology: Amplification from reference gene primers served as the basis for estimated nucleated cell counts. Assay: immunoSEQ multiplex PCR; the TCRdb copy retains only in-frame clones and omits some. From that table come the V and J calls and clone size; the DNA was used to work out D and trimming. The sample lists about 150,000 clones, just under 80% occurring once. V was pared by 6 bases and J by 3 bases, with 4 bases of the junction left unmatched. The CDR3 runs 13 residues. The V gene's germline CDR1 is MRHNA and CDR2 SNTAGT.

The sequencing sample was made of peripheral blood. This rearrangement joins TRBV6-4 to TRBJ1-1, with 7 bases matching TRBD1. This receptor was obtained from a woman of 80 years or more with acute or convalescent COVID-19. DNA for the CDR3: TGTGCCAGCAGACTAACAGGGGACACTGAAGCTTTCTTT. This sequence encodes CASRLTGDTEAFF.